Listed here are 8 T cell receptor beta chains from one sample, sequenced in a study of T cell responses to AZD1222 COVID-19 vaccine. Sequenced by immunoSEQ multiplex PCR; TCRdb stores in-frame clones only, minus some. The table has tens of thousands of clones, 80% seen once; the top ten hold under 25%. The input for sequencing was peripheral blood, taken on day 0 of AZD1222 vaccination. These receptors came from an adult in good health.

The CDR3 DNA is TGCGCCAGCAGCTTAAGTGCCAGACCTTACCCCTACGAGCAGTACTTC. It codes for CASSLSARPYPYEQYF. The chain has TRBV5-1 and TRBJ2-7; no definite D call. Germline V gene lookup returns CDR1 SGHRS and CDR2 YFSETQ. The germline V and J ends were trimmed by 2 bases and 2 bases, with 17 bases remaining between them. The CDR3 has 16 residues.

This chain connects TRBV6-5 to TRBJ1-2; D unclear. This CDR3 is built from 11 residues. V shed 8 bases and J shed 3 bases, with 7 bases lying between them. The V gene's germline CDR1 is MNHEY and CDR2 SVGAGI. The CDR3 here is CASGPYYGYTF. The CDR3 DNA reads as TGTGCCAGCGGGCCATACTATGGCTACACCTTC.

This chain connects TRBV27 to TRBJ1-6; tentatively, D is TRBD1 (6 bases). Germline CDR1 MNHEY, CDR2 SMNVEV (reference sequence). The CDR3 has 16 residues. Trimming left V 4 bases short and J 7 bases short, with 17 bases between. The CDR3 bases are TGTGCCAGCAGTTCATTTTCGGGACACCAGAATTCACCCCTCCACTTT. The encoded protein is CASSSFSGHQNSPLHF.

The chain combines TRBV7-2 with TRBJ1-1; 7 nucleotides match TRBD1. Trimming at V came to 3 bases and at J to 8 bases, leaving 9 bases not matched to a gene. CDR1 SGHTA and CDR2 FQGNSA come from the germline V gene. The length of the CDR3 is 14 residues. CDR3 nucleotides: TGTGCCAGCAGCTTGGGACAGAACTTCCGAGAAGCTTTCTTT. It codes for CASSLGQNFREAFF.

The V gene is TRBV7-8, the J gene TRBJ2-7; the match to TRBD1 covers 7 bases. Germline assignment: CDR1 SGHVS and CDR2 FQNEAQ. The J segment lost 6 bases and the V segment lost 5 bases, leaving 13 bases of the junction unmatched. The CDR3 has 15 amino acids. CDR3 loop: CASSNNRQGASEQYF. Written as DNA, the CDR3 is TGTGCCAGCAGCAATAACCGACAGGGAGCGAGCGAGCAGTACTTC.

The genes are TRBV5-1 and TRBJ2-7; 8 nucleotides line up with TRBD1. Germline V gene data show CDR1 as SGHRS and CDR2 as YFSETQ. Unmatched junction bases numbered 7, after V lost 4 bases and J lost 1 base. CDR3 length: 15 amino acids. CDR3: CASSPKQGGSYEQYF. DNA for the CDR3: TGCGCCAGCAGCCCCAAACAGGGGGGATCCTACGAGCAGTACTTC.

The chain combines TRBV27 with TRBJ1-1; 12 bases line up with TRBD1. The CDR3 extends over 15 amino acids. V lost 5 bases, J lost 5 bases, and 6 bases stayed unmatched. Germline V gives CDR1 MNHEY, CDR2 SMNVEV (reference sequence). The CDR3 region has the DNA TGTGCCAGCAGTCGCCGGGACAGGGGGCGGACTGAAGCTTTCTTT. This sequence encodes CASSRRDRGRTEAFF.

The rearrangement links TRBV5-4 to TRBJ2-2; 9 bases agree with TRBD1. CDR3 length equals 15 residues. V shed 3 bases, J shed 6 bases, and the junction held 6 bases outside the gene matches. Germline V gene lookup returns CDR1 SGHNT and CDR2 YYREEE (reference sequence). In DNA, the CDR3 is TGTGCCAGCAGCTCAGGGGACAGGGCACCCGGGGAGCTGTTTTTT. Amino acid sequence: CASSSGDRAPGELFF.